The clone carrying this T cell receptor beta chain appeared a few times. Its antigen is as yet unknown. The sample is drawn from a study of CD8 T cells in ankylosing spondylitis. Whole-study findings and limits: Reports say disease-linked clones showed up significantly more in matched ankylosing spondylitis synovial fluid. In ankylosing spondylitis blood, a motif of fewer than 10 highly homologous TCR beta variants appeared characteristic. Prior literature has documented some motif variants in synovial fluid and blood from reactive arthritis.

Quantitative molecular-barcoded 5'-RACE generated the TCR beta libraries. TCRdb recomputed calls from the 5' RACE reads with MiXCR, one row per CDR3 protein. The sample shows about 140,000 distinct CDR3 sequences, 7% to 10% of them seen only once. The CDR3 extends over 18 amino acids. The germline V gene encodes CDR1 DFQATT and CDR2 SNEGSKA (reference sequence). The V and J ends lost 0 bases and 3 bases respectively, with 22 bases between them. The V and J genes are TRBV20-1 and TRBJ2-3; the D gene is possibly TRBD2 (6 bases). Sequenced sample: synovial fluid, either unsorted or a sorted T cell fraction (not recorded which). This receptor was obtained from a male donor with ankylosing spondylitis. The CDR3 coding sequence is TGCAGTGCTAGAGACTCCCGACTGGAGGGGAGAGGTACAGATACGCAGTATTTT. Translation gives CSARDSRLEGRGTDTQYF.